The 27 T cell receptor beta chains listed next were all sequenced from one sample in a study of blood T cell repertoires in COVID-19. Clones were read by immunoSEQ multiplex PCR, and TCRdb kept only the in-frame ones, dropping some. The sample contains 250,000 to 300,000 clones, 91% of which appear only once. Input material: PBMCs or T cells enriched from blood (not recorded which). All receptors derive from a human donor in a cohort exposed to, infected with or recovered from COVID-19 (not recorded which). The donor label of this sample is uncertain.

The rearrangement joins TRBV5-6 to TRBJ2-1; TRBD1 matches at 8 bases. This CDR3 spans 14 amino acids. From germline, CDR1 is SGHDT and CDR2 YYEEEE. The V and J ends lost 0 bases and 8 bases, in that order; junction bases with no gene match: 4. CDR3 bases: TGTGCCAGCAGCTTGGGGACAGGGTTCCATGAGCAGTTCTTC. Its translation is CASSLGTGFHEQFF.

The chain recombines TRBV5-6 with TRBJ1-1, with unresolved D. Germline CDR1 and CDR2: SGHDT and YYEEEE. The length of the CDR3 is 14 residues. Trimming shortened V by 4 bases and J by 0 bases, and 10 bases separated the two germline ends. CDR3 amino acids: CASSPTGLNTEAFF. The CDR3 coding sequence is TGTGCCAGCAGCCCCACCGGTCTGAACACTGAAGCTTTCTTT.

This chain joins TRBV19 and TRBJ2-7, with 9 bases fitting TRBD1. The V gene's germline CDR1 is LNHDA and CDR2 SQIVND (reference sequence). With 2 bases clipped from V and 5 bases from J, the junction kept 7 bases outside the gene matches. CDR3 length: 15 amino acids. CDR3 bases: TGTGCCAGTAGTATAAGTGTCGGGACAGGGCACGAGCAGTACTTC. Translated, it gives CASSISVGTGHEQYF.

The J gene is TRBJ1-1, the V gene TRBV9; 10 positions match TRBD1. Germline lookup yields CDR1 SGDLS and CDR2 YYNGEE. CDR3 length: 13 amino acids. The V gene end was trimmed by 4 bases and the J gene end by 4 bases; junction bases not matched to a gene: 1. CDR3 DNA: TGTGCCAGCAGCCGGGACAGGGGCACTGAAGCTTTCTTT. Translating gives CASSRDRGTEAFF. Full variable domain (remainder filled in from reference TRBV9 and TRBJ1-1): DSGVTQTPKHLITATGQRVTLRCSPRSGDLSVYWYQQSLDQGLQFLIQYYNGEERAKGNILERFSAQQFPDLHSELNLSSLELGDSALYFCASSRDRGTEAFFGQGTRLTVV.

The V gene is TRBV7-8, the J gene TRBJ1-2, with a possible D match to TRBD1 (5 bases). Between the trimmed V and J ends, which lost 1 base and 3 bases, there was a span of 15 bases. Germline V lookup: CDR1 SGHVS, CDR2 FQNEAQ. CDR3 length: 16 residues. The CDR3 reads CASSLELAGLDYGYTF. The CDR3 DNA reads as TGTGCCAGCAGCTTAGAATTGGCAGGGTTGGACTATGGCTACACCTTC.

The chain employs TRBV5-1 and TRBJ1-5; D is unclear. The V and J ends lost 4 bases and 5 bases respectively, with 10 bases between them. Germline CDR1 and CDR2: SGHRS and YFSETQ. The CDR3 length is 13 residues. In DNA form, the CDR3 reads TGCGCCAGCAGCCCCGGTTACGATCAGCCCCAGCATTTT. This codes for CASSPGYDQPQHF.

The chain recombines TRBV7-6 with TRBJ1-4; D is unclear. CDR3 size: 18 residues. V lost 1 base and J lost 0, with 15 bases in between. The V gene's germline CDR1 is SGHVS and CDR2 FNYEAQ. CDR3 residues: CASSLVRADTPTNEKLFF. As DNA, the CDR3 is TGTGCCAGCAGCTTAGTGAGGGCTGACACTCCAACTAATGAAAAACTGTTTTTT.

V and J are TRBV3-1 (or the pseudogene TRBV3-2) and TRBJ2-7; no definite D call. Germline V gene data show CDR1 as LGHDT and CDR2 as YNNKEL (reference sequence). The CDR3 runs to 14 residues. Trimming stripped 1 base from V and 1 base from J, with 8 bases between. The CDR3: CASSQATNSYEQYF. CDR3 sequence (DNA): TGTGCCAGCAGCCAAGCGACAAATTCCTACGAGCAGTACTTC.

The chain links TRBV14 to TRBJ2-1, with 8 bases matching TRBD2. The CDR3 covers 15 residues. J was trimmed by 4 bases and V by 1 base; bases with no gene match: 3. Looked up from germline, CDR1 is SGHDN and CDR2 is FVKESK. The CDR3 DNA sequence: TGTGCCAGCAGCCAAGCGGGGGGGTTGTACAATGAGCAGTTCTTC. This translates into CASSQAGGLYNEQFF.

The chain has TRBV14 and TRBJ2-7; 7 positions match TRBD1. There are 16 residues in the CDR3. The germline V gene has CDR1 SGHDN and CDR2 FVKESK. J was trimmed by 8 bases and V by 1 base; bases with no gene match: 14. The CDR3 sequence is CASSQGIQGQWYKQYF. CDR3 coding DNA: TGTGCCAGCAGCCAAGGAATTCAGGGACAGTGGTACAAGCAGTACTTC.

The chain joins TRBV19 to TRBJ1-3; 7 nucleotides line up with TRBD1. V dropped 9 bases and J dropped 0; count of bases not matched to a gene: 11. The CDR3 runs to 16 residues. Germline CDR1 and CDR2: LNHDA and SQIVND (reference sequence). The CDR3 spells CARRRLGTDSGNTIYF. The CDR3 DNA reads TGTGCCAGGAGGCGCCTTGGGACAGACTCTGGAAACACCATATATTTT.

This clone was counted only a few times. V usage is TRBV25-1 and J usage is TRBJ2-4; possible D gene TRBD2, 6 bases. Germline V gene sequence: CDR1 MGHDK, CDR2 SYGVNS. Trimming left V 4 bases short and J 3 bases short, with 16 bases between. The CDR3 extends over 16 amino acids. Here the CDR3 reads CASSVRDSGDKNIQYF. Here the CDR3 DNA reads TGTGCCAGCAGTGTCCGGGACTCTGGGGACAAAAACATTCAGTACTTC.

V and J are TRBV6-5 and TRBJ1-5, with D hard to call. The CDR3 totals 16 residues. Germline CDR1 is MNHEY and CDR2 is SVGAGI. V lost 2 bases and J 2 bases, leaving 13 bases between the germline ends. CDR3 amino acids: CASSYLPPGGNQPQHF. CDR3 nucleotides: TGTGCCAGCAGTTACCTCCCTCCTGGAGGCAATCAGCCCCAGCATTTT.

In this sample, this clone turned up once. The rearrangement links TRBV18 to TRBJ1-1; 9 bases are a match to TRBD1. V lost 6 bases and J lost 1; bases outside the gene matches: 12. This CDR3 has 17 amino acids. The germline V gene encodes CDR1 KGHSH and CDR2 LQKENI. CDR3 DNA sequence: TGTGCCAGCTCCCAAGGACAGGGGAACTTGGCGAACACTGAAGCTTTCTTT. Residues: CASSQGQGNLANTEAFF.

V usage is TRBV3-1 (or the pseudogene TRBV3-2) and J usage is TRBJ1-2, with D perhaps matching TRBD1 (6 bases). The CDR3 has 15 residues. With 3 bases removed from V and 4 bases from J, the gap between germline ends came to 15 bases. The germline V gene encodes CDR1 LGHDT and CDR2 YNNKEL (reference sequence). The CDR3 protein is CASSQNSDRLYGYTF. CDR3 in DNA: TGTGCCAGCAGCCAGAATAGTGACAGGCTCTATGGCTACACCTTC.

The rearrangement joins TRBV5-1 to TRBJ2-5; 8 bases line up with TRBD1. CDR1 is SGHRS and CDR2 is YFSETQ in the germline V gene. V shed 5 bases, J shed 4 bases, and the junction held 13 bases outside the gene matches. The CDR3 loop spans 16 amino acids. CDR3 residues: CASSTKGQGALETQYF. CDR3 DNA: TGCGCCAGCAGTACAAAGGGGCAGGGGGCTTTAGAGACCCAGTACTTC.

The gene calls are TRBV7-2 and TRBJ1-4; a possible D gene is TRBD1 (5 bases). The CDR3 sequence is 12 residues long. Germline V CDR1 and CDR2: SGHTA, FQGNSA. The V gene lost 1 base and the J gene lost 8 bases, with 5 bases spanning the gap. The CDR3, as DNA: TGTGCCAGCAGCTTAGAGGGGGAAAAACTGTTTTTT. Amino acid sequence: CASSLEGEKLFF.

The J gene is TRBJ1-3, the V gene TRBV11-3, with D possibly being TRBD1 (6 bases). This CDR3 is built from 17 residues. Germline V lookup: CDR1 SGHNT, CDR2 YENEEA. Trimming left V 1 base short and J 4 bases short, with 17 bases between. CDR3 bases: TGTGCCAGCAGCTTAGTTCAAGGACAGCCGAGAGGAAACACCATATATTTT. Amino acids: CASSLVQGQPRGNTIYF.

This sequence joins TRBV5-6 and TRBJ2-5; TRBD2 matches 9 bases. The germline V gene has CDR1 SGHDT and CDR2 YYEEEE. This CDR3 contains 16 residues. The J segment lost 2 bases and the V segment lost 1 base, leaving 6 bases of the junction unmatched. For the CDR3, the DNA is TGTGCCAGCAGCTTGAGGCGGGGGGGACAACAAGAGACCCAGTACTTC. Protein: CASSLRRGGQQETQYF.

The CDR3 nucleotides read TGTGCCAGCAGGAGTGGCGGAGGGGACCACAATGAGCAGTTCTTC. Protein sequence: CASRSGGGDHNEQFF. The J gene is TRBJ2-1, the V gene TRBV28, with a tentative D call TRBD2 (6 bases). CDR1 and CDR2 (germline): MDHEN, SYDVKM. Trimming cost V 6 bases and J 5 bases, with 17 bases left between them. The CDR3 runs to 15 residues.

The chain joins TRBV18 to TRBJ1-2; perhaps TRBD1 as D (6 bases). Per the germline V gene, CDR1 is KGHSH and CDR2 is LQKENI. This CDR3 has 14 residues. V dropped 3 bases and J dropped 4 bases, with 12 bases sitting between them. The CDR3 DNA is TGTGCCAGCTCACCTCCAGACAGGATCTATGGCTACACCTTC. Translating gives CASSPPDRIYGYTF.

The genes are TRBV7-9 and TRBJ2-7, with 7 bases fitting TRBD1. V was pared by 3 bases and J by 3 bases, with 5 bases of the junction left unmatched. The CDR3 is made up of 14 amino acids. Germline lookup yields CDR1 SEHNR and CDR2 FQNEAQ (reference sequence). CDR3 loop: CASSFGQDGYEQYF. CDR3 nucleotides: TGTGCCAGCAGCTTCGGACAGGACGGCTACGAGCAGTACTTC.

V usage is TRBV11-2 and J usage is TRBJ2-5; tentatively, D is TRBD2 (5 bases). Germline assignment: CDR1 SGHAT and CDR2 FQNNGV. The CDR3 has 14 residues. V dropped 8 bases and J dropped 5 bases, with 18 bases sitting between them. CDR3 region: CASRLATRGETQYF. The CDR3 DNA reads TGTGCCAGCCGCCTAGCAACACGAGGGGAGACCCAGTACTTC.

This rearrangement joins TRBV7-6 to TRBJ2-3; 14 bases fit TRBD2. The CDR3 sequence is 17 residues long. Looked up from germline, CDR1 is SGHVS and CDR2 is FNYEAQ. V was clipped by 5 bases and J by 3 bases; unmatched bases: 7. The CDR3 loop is CASSLATSGGGTDTQYF. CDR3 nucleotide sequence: TGTGCCAGCAGCCTGGCGACTAGCGGGGGGGGAACAGATACGCAGTATTTT.

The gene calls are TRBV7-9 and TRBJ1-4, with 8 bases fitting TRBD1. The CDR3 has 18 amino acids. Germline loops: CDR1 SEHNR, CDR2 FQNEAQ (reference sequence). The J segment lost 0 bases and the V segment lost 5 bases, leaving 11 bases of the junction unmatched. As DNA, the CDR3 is TGTGCCAGCAGCCAACCCCTCACAGGGGGAGCAACTAATGAAAAACTGTTTTTT. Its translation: CASSQPLTGGATNEKLFF.

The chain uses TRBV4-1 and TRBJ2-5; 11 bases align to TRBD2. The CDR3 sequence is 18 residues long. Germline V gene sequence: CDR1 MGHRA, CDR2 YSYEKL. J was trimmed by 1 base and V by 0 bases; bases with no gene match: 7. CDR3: CASSQDLAGGPTQETQYF. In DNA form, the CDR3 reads TGCGCCAGCAGCCAAGACCTAGCGGGGGGACCTACCCAAGAGACCCAGTACTTC.

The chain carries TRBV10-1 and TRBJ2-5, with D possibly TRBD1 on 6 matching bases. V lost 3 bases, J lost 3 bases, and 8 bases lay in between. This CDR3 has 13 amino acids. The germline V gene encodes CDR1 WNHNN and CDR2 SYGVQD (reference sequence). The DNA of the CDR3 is TGCGCCAGCAGTGACAGGGGAAAAGAGACCCAGTACTTC. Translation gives CASSDRGKETQYF.